These T cell receptor beta chains were read from a single sample in a study of T-cell memory formation after mild COVID-19. Using its own MiXCR run on the 5' RACE reads, TCRdb lists one record per CDR3 protein. The data contain about 470,000 distinct CDR3 sequences, roughly 18% of them singletons. The specimen sequenced was PBMCs or a T cell subset sorted from them (not recorded which). The receptors originated from an adult woman who had mild COVID-19 (a few samples of this study predate the infection). Cell type and time point are not known. Each CDR3 is given with its conserved first and last residue. Fields, in order: D gene, clone size, V gene, J gene, CDR3 protein, CDR3 DNA. The D gene is left open where the match is weak. Clone size is shown for a subset of rows, as once, few, many or a class of expanded clone.

TRBD1	many	TRBV12-3/TRBV12-4	TRBJ2-1	CASSLASAGTEEFF	TGTGCCAGCAGTTTAGCGTCTGCTGGGACAGAGGAGTTCTTC
-	-	TRBV9	TRBJ1-4	CASSVATDGVNEKLFF	TGTGCCAGCAGCGTAGCGACAGACGGGGTTAATGAAAAACTGTTTTTT
-	many	TRBV7-3	TRBJ2-7	CASSTRNGQEQYF	TGTGCCAGCAGCACCCGGAACGGACAGGAGCAGTACTTC
-	few	TRBV19	TRBJ1-1	CASSRSRVNTEAFF	TGTGCCAGTAGCAGGTCCAGAGTGAACACTGAAGCTTTCTTT
-	-	TRBV19	TRBJ1-5	CASSIDRGGNQPQHF	TGTGCCAGTAGTATAGACCGGGGTGGCAATCAGCCCCAGCATTTT
TRBD2	-	TRBV4-1	TRBJ2-1	CASSQENRGGASQFF	TGCGCCAGCAGCCAAGAAAACCGGGGAGGGGCGTCTCAGTTCTTC
TRBD2	-	TRBV2	TRBJ2-3	CASSFRLAASTDTQYF	TGTGCCAGCAGTTTTCGACTAGCAGCTAGCACAGATACGCAGTATTTT
-	-	TRBV30	TRBJ2-1	CAWSIRGDEQFF	TGTGCCTGGAGCATAAGGGGGGATGAGCAGTTCTTC
TRBD2	once	TRBV9	TRBJ2-3	CASSVGTSGKDTQYF	TGTGCCAGCAGCGTCGGTACTAGCGGAAAAGATACGCAGTATTTT
-	many	TRBV5-1	TRBJ2-1	CASSLQGGNEQFF	TGCGCCAGCAGCCTACAGGGAGGCAATGAGCAGTTCTTC
-	few	TRBV5-5	TRBJ2-5	CASSSGVLAQETQYF	TGTGCCAGCAGCTCGGGGGTGCTCGCACAAGAGACCCAGTACTTC
-	few	TRBV5-4	TRBJ2-1	CASSWGGRGSDEQFF	TGTGCCAGCAGCTGGGGGGGCAGGGGAAGCGATGAGCAGTTCTTC
TRBD1	-	TRBV9	TRBJ2-7	CASSHGLGDRGYYEQYF	TGTGCCAGCAGCCACGGATTAGGGGACAGGGGCTACTACGAGCAGTACTTC
TRBD2	-	TRBV6-5	TRBJ2-6	CASSYKSAGRAGSGANVLTF	TGTGCCAGCAGTTACAAGAGTGCCGGGAGGGCCGGCTCTGGGGCCAACGTCCTGACTTTC
-	-	TRBV20-1	TRBJ2-1	CSASVRNEQFF	TGCAGTGCTAGTGTCAGGAATGAGCAGTTCTTC
TRBD2	few	TRBV6-5	TRBJ2-5	CASSATSGRRETQYF	TGTGCCAGCAGTGCGACTAGCGGGAGGCGGGAGACCCAGTACTTC
-	few	TRBV15	TRBJ1-1	CATSSTAANTEAFF	TGTGCCACCTCATCCACGGCAGCGAACACTGAAGCTTTCTTT
-	-	TRBV4-1	TRBJ1-1	CASSGGTVSMNTEAFF	TGCGCCAGCAGCGGGGGGACGGTTTCTATGAACACTGAAGCTTTCTTT
-	few	TRBV5-6	TRBJ2-4	CASSSQGSAKNIQYF	TGTGCCAGCAGCTCGCAGGGTAGTGCCAAAAACATTCAGTACTTC
-	few	TRBV25-1	TRBJ2-3	CASSGGGGSADTQYF	TGTGCCAGCAGCGGAGGGGGGGGCAGCGCAGATACGCAGTATTTT
-	-	TRBV7-9	TRBJ2-3	CATLDRPSTDTQYF	TGTGCCACCTTGGACCGCCCTAGCACAGATACGCAGTATTTT
-	-	TRBV19	TRBJ2-2	CASSIYGELFF	TGTGCCAGTAGTATTTACGGGGAGCTGTTTTTT
-	-	TRBV20-1	TRBJ1-1	CSARGVMNTEAFF	TGCAGTGCTAGAGGGGTTATGAACACTGAAGCTTTCTTT
TRBD2	few	TRBV29-1	TRBJ2-3	CSVRGGATDTQYF	TGCAGCGTCCGCGGGGGGGCCACAGATACGCAGTATTTT
TRBD2	many	TRBV6-4	TRBJ2-3	CASSEAGDADTQYF	TGTGCCAGCAGTGAGGCGGGAGACGCAGATACGCAGTATTTT
TRBD1	few	TRBV4-3	TRBJ2-3	CASSHPGTGKDTDTQYF	TGCGCCAGCAGCCATCCCGGGACAGGGAAAGACACAGATACGCAGTATTTT
-	few	TRBV10-3	TRBJ2-3	CAISESAQGADTQYF	TGTGCCATCAGTGAGTCGGCCCAGGGAGCAGATACGCAGTATTTT
-	few	TRBV4-1	TRBJ2-3	CASSPPYTDTQYF	TGCGCCAGCAGCCCTCCTTACACAGATACGCAGTATTTT
-	few	TRBV25-1	TRBJ1-2	CASSVGSRGDGYTF	TGTGCCAGCAGTGTTGGCAGCCGCGGGGATGGCTACACCTTC
TRBD1	-	TRBV11-2	TRBJ2-3	CASAWTGLADTQYF	TGTGCCAGCGCTTGGACAGGGCTTGCAGATACGCAGTATTTT
TRBD2	-	TRBV7-9	TRBJ2-5	CASSSLRGIGATQYF	TGTGCCAGCAGCTCCTTGCGGGGGATCGGGGCGACCCAGTACTTC
-	-	TRBV2	TRBJ2-7	CASSEATGSYEQYF	TGTGCCAGCAGTGAGGCGACAGGTTCCTACGAGCAGTACTTC
TRBD2	-	TRBV4-3	TRBJ2-1	CASSQGPGGEQFF	TGCGCCAGCAGCCAAGGGCCGGGGGGTGAGCAGTTCTTC
-	-	TRBV2	TRBJ1-2	CASSERDQPAVRGYTF	TGTGCCAGCAGTGAACGTGACCAGCCGGCAGTTCGAGGCTACACCTTC
-	few	TRBV11-2	TRBJ2-1	CASSLRRGQSNEQFF	TGTGCCAGCAGCTTAAGGAGGGGGCAGAGCAATGAGCAGTTCTTC
TRBD1	-	TRBV25-1	TRBJ2-5	CASSLTDRGHQETQYF	TGTGCCAGCAGCCTTACGGACAGGGGGCACCAAGAGACCCAGTACTTC
-	-	TRBV6-6	TRBJ2-3	CASKRLTMEDTDTQYF	TGTGCCAGCAAGCGGTTGACTATGGAAGACACAGATACGCAGTATTTT
TRBD2	many	TRBV12-3/TRBV12-4	TRBJ2-3	CASSFGQLAGRVTDTQYF	TGTGCCAGCAGTTTTGGACAGCTAGCGGGAAGGGTCACAGATACGCAGTATTTT
TRBD1	-	TRBV25-1	TRBJ1-4	CASSDRAGGGEKLFF	TGTGCCAGCAGTGACCGAGCAGGGGGAGGCGAAAAACTGTTTTTT
TRBD2	-	TRBV4-3	TRBJ2-2	CASSQGLLAANTGELFF	TGCGCCAGCAGCCAAGGACTACTAGCGGCTAACACCGGGGAGCTGTTTTTT
TRBD2	many	TRBV6-2/TRBV6-3	TRBJ2-4	CASSYRSSGQNIQYF	TGTGCCAGCAGTTACCGATCTAGCGGCCAAAACATTCAGTACTTC
TRBD2	few	TRBV20-1	TRBJ2-1	CSARTHSRGGRRDEQFF	TGCAGTGCTAGAACTCACTCCCGGGGGGGACGACGCGATGAGCAGTTCTTC
TRBD2	-	TRBV20-1	TRBJ2-3	CSVDTTSRDTQYF	TGCAGTGTGGATACGACTAGCCGAGATACGCAGTATTTT
TRBD2	-	TRBV7-9	TRBJ2-7	CASSLVPSGSSYEQYF	TGTGCCAGCAGCTTAGTTCCCAGCGGGAGTTCCTACGAGCAGTACTTC